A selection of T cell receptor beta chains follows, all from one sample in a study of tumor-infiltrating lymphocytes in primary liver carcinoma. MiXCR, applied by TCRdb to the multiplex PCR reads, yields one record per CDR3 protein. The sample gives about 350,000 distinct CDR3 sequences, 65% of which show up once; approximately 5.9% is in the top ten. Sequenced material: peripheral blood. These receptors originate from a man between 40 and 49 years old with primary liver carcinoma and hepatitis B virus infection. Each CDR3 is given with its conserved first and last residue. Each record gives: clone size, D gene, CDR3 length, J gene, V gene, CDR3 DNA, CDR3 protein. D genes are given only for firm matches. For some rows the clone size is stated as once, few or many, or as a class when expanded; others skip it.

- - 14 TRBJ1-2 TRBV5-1 TGCGCCAGCATCCCCGAAGGTGAAAACTATGGCTACACCTTC CASIPEGENYGYTF
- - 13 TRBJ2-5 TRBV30 TGTGCCTGGAGCCGAACTTGGCGGGAGACCCAGTACTTC CAWSRTWRETQYF
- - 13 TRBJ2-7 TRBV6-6 TGTCCCAGCGCGCTAGGGAGCTCCTACGAGCAGTACTTC CPSALGSSYEQYF
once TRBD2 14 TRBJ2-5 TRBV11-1 TGTGCCAGCAGTCCGGCGCGAGTAAGCGGGACCCAGTACTTT CASSPARVSGTQYF
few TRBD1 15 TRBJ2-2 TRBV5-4 TGTGCCAGCAGCTTGGCAGGGGGTGTTAACGGGGAGCTGTTTTTT CASSLAGGVNGELFF
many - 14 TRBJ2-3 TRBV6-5 TGTGCCAGCAGTTTAAGGGACAGCACAGATACGCAGTATTTT CASSLRDSTDTQYF
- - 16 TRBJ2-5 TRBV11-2 TGTGCCAGCAGCTTAAATCCTCGGGGTGTAATAGCGAGACAGTACTTC CASSLNPRGVIARQYF
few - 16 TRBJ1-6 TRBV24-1 TGTGCCACCATCTCGCAGGGAGGAGGCTATAATTCACCCCTCCACTTT CATISQGGGYNSPLHF
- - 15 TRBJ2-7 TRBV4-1 TGCGCCAGCAACCAAGAAGGTCTAGCGACCTACGAGCAGTACTTC CASNQEGLATYEQYF
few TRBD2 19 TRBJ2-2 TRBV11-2 TGTGCCAGCAGCTTGACGGCTAGCGGGAGTCGGGTTAGGACCGGGGAGCTGTCTTTT CASSLTASGSRVRTGELSF
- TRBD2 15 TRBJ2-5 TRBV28 TGTGCCAGCACCCCTCCCGGGGGGGGACAAGAGACCCAGTACTTC CASTPPGGGQETQYF
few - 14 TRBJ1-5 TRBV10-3 TGTGCCATCAGTGAGGGACACAGCAATCAGCCCCAGCATTTT CAISEGHSNQPQHF
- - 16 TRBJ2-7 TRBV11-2 TGTGTCAGCTGCTTAGACATCGCAGGGGCGGGGCACGAGCAGTACTTC CVSCLDIAGAGHEQYF
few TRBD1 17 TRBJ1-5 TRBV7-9 TGTGCCAGCAGCGTGAAAGACAGGGGCGTTTTTCCTCAGCCCCAGCATTTT CASSVKDRGVFPQPQHF
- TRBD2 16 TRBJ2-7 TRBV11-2 TGTGCCAGCAGCTTAGTCCTAGCGGGAGGGCCCTCCGAGCAGTACTTC CASSLVLAGGPSEQYF
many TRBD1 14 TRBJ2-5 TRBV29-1 TGCAGCGTTGATTCGTCCGGGACAGGGATATTCCAGTACTTC CSVDSSGTGIFQYF
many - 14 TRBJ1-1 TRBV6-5 TGTGCCAGCAGCGGGGGGGTAAGAGGAACTGAAGCTTTCTTT CASSGGVRGTEAFF
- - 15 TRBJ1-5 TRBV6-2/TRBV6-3 TGTGCCAGCAGTCTGGACAGTTATAGCAATCAGCCCAAGCAATTT CASSLDSYSNQPKQF
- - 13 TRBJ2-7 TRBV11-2 TGTGCCAGCAGTTCCGCCAAGACAGAGGAGCAGCACTTC CASSSAKTEEQHF
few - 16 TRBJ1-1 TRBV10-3 TGTGCCATCAGTGAGATCAGGTTACGAACGAACACTGAAGCTTTCTTT CAISEIRLRTNTEAFF
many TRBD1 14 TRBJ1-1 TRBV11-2 TGTGCCAGCAGCTTCGGACAGGGGAACACTGAAGCTTTCTTT CASSFGQGNTEAFF
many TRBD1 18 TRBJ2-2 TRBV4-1 TGCGCCAGCAGCCAAGAATGGGTTATGACAGGGGGCACCGGGGAGCTGTTTTTT CASSQEWVMTGGTGELFF
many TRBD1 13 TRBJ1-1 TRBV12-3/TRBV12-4 TGTGCCAGCAGCCTATGGACAGGAGGTGAAGCTTTCTTT CASSLWTGGEAFF
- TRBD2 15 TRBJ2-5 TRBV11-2 TGCGCCAGCAGCCAGGGACTAGCGGGAGGCGAGACCAAGTACTTC CASSQGLAGGETKYF
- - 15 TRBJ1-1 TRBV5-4 TGTGTCAGCAGCTTGGATGGGACATCGAGCACTGAAGCTTTCTTT CVSSLDGTSSTEAFF
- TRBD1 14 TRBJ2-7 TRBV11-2 TGTGCCAGCAGCACGCTACAGGGGGTATACGAGCAGTACTTC CASSTLQGVYEQYF
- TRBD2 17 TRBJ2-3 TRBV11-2 TGTGTCAGTCGCCCCCCGGGACTAGCGGGGTTCACAGATACGCAGTATTTT CVSRPPGLAGFTDTQYF
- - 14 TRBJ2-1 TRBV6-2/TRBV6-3 TGTTCCAGCAGTTACCAGAGGGAGTGCCCCTGGCAGTTCTTC CSSSYQRECPWQFF
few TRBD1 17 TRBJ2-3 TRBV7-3 TGTGCCAGCAGCCCCAACTCCGGGACAGGGGGCGCAGATACGCAGTATTTT CASSPNSGTGGADTQYF
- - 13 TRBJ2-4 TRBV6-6 TGCTCCAGCAGTGACCTAGCCAAAAACATTCAGTACTTC CSSSDLAKNIQYF
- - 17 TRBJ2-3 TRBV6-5 TGTGCCAGCAGTTACTCGGTGTTAGCGACTAGCACAGATACGCAGTATTTT CASSYSVLATSTDTQYF
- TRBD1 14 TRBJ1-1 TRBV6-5 TGTGCCAGCAATACCGGGACAGTCTACACTGAAGCTTTCTTT CASNTGTVYTEAFF
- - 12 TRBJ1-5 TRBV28 TGTGCCACCATGACCGTTATCGGGGCCCAGCATTTT CATMTVIGAQHF
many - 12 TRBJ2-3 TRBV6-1 TGTGCCAGCAGGGTTCAAGGGGATACGCAGTATTTT CASRVQGDTQYF
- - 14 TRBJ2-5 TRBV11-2 TGTGCCAGCAGCTTAGATTACGGGAAAGAGGCCCAGCACTTC CASSLDYGKEAQHF
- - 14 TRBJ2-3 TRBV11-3 TGTGACAGCAGAAAGCCTGAGAGCACAGATACGCAGTATTTT CDSRKPESTDTQYF
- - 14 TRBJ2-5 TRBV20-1 TGCAGTGCGAGGAAAATAGCGGACCAAGAGACCCAGTACTTC CSARKIADQETQYF
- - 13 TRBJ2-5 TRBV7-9 TGTGCCACCAAAGTAGAGGAGCAAGAGGCCCAGTACTTC CATKVEEQEAQYF
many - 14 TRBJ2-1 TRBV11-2 TGTGCCAGCACAAGACTGAGCTCCTACAATGAGCAGTTCTTC CASTRLSSYNEQFF
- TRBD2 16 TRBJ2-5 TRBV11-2 TGTGCCAGCAGCTCCTGGGCTAGCGGGGCGGGGGAGACCCAGTACTTC CASSSWASGAGETQYF